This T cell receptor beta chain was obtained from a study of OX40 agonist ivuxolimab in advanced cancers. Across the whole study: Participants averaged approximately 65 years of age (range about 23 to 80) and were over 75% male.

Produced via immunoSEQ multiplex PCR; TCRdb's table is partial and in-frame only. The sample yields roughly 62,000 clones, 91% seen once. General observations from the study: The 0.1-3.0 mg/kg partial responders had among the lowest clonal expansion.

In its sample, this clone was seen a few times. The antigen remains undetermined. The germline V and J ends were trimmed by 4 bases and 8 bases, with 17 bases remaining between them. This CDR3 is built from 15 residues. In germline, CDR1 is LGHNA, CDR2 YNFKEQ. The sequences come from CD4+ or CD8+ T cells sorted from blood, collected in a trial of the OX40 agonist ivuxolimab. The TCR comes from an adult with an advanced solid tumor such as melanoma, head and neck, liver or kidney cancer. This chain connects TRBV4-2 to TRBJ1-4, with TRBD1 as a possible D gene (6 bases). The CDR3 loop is CASSLSPGAGEKLFF. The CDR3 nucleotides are TGTGCCAGCAGCCTGTCCCCGGGGGCAGGGGAAAAACTGTTTTTT.